Sequencing of this T cell receptor beta chain was carried out in a study of memory B cells and T cells in multiple sclerosis. Separate sequencing covered autoproliferating (CFSE-dim) and non-proliferating (CFSE-high) T cells from stimulus-free culture. Cultures began with approximately 4.5x10^7 CFSE-labeled PBMCs, unstimulated for more than 6 days, with replicate wells pooled. The PBMCs received roughly 0.5 uM CFSE and serum-free culture with no added stimuli. This CDR3 spans 16 amino acids. Trimming removed 0 bases at V and 4 bases at J, with 13 bases between. Per germline, CDR1 MGHRA and CDR2 YSYEKL. Study findings and constraints: Clone-set sizes differed between compartments, so shared clonotype counts needed normalization.

About this clone itself: Its antigen remains unknown.

The repertoire was sequenced with immunoSEQ multiplex PCR; TCRdb's copy has only in-frame clones and lacks some. The data show 9,000 to 15,000 clones, about four fifths seen once. This sequence originates from a human donor with multiple sclerosis. Sequenced input: PBMCs from blood kept in culture. The V gene is TRBV4-1, the J gene TRBJ2-1; D is undetermined. The CDR3 loop is CASSQEGRPNYNEQFF. The CDR3 DNA is TGCGCCAGCAGCCAAGAAGGACGGCCGAATTACAATGAGCAGTTCTTC.